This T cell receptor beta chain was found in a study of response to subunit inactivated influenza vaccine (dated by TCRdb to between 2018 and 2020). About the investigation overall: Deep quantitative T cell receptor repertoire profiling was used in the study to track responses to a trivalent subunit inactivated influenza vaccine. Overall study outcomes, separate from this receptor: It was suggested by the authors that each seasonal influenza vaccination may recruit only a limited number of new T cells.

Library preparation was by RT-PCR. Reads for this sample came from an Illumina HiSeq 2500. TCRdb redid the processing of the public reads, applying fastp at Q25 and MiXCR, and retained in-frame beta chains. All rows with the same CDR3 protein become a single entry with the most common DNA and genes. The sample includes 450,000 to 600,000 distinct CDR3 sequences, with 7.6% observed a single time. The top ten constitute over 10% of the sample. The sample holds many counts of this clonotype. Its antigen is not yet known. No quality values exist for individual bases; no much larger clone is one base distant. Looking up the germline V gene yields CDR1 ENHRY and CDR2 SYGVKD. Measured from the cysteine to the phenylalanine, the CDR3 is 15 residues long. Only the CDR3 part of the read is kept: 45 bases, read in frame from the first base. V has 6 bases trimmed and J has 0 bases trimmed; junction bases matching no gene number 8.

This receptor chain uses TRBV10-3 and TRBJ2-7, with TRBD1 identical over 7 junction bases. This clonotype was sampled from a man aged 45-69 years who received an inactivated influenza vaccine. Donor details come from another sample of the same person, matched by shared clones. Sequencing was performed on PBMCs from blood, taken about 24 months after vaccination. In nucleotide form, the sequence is TGTGCCATCAGCCTGACAGGGCCCTCCTCCTACGAGCAGTACTTC. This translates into CAISLTGPSSYEQYF.